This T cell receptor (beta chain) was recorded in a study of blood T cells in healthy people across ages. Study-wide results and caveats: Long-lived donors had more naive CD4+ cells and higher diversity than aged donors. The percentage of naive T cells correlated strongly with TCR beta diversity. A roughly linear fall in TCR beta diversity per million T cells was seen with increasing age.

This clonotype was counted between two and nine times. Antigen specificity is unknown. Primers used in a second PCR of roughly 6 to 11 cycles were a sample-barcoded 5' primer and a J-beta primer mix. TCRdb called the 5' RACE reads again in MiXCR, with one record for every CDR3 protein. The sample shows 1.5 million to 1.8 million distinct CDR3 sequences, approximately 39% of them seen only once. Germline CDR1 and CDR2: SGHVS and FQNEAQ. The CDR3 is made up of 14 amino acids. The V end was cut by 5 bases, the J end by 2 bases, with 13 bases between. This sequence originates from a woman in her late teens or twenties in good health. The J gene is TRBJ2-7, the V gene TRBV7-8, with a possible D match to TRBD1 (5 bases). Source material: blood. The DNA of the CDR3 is TGTGCCAGCAGCCAGGGCCCCAGCACCTACGAGCAGTACTTC. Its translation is CASSQGPSTYEQYF.